The 26 T cell receptor beta chains listed next were all sequenced from one sample in a study of OX40 agonist ivuxolimab in advanced cancers. Receptor libraries were prepared by the immunoSEQ multiplex PCR assay. In its TCRdb copy, this immuneACCESS table keeps in-frame sequences only and misses some clones. Where compared with another copy, unresolved V genes explain less than half of these, and the others have no known cause. Present in this sample are roughly 30,000 clones, approximately 87% of which were seen just once. About 34% of the sample is taken by the ten largest. The source was CD4+ or CD8+ T cells sorted from blood, collected in a trial of the OX40 agonist ivuxolimab. The receptor source for this set is an adult with an advanced solid tumor such as melanoma, head and neck, liver or kidney cancer.

This chain links TRBV4-1 with TRBJ1-1, with D possibly matching TRBD1 (5 bases). The CDR3 loop spans 19 amino acids. V was shortened by 4 bases and J by 0 bases, with 24 bases between the two germline ends. Germline CDR1 and CDR2: MGHRA and YSYEKL. The CDR3 loop reads CASSPAGPLVLPMNTEAFF. As DNA, the CDR3 is TGCGCCAGCAGCCCCGCGGGGCCACTCGTACTTCCAATGAACACTGAAGCTTTCTTT.

This rearrangement joins TRBV7-3 to TRBJ1-1, with 7 bases fitting TRBD1. The CDR3 runs 15 residues. Trimming cost V 4 bases and J 0 bases; bases outside gene matches: 5. The V gene's germline CDR1 is SGHTA and CDR2 FQGTGA. The CDR3 spells CASSWDSLMNTEAFF. The CDR3 DNA is TGTGCCAGCAGCTGGGACAGTCTCATGAACACTGAAGCTTTCTTT.

This chain joins TRBV7-9 and TRBJ2-5; D remains ambiguous. The tail of the sequence fits TRBJ2-7 better, so the J call may be wrong. CDR3 length equals 12 residues. Germline V gene sequence: CDR1 SEHNR, CDR2 FQNEAQ (reference sequence). The DNA of the CDR3 is TGTGCCAGCACCACTGGGGCCTACGAGCAGTACTTC. This translates into CASTTGAYEQYF.

This sequence joins TRBV29-1 and TRBJ2-7, with TRBD2 matching over 7 bases. The junction had 7 bases not matched to a gene; V was cut back by 3 bases and J by 5 bases. Per the germline V gene, CDR1 is SQVTM and CDR2 is ANQGSEA. CDR3 length: 13 amino acids. CDR3 loop: CSVDEGGDNEQYF. The CDR3, as DNA: TGCAGCGTTGATGAGGGAGGGGATAACGAGCAGTACTTC.

The chain joins TRBV9 to TRBJ2-3, with D possibly matching TRBD2 (6 bases). The CDR3 covers 16 residues. Germline CDR1 reads SGDLS; CDR2 reads YYNGEE. Trimming pared 0 bases from V and 1 base from J, leaving 12 bases between. CDR3 in amino acids: CASSVATGEGTDTQYF. The CDR3, as DNA: TGTGCCAGCAGCGTAGCTACGGGGGAGGGCACAGATACGCAGTATTTT.

The V gene is TRBV9, the J gene TRBJ1-1, with D tentatively TRBD1 (6 bases). V gave up 0 bases and J gave up 8 bases, with 14 bases separating them. From germline, CDR1 is SGDLS and CDR2 YYNGEE. CDR3 length: 14 amino acids. CDR3 amino acids: CASSVVPGASEAFF. CDR3 nucleotides: TGTGCCAGCAGCGTAGTGCCAGGGGCCTCCGAAGCTTTCTTT. The complete variable domain, with remaining parts taken from reference TRBV9 and TRBJ1-1, reads DSGVTQTPKHLITATGQRVTLRCSPRSGDLSVYWYQQSLDQGLQFLIQYYNGEERAKGNILERFSAQQFPDLHSELNLSSLELGDSALYFCASSVVPGASEAFFGQGTRLTVV.

This chain connects TRBV10-2 to TRBJ2-7; 8 bases are shared with TRBD2. The CDR3 contains 11 residues. Germline V gene data show CDR1 as WSHSY and CDR2 as SAAADI. Germline trimming cut 2 bases from V and 11 bases from J; bases unmatched to any gene: 2. Here the CDR3 DNA reads TGCGCCAGCAGTGAGAGCGGGAGTGAGTACTTC. Amino acid sequence: CASSESGSEYF.

V gene TRBV30 combines with J gene TRBJ2-5, with D unresolved. The germline CDR1 and CDR2 sequences are GTSNPN and SVGIG (reference sequence). Trimming removed 2 bases from V and 6 bases from J, with 13 bases in between. The CDR3 totals 13 residues. The CDR3 DNA reads as TGTGCCTGGAGTTTCGCCGGCGCCCAGACCCAGTACTTC. Amino acid sequence: CAWSFAGAQTQYF.

The genes are TRBV6-1 and TRBJ2-2; 10 bases are shared with TRBD1. The CDR3 has 16 amino acids. The germline gives CDR1 MNHNS, CDR2 SASEGT. V shed 0 bases, J shed 13 bases, and the junction held 11 bases outside the gene matches. CDR3 coding DNA: TGTGCCAGCAGTGAAGCGCTTCCCGGACAGGGGGTGGGGCTGTTTTTT. Its protein is CASSEALPGQGVGLFF.

The chain has TRBV7-6 and TRBJ1-3; D unclear. This CDR3 is 14 amino acids long. V was cut by 1 base and J by 4 bases, with 8 bases left in between. Germline V lookup: CDR1 SGHVS, CDR2 FNYEAQ. The chain's CDR3 is CASSLGHGGNTIYF. In DNA form, the CDR3 reads TGTGCCAGCAGCTTAGGCCACGGGGGAAACACCATATATTTT.

The J gene is TRBJ1-2, the V gene TRBV30; 11 bases match TRBD1. In germline, CDR1 is GTSNPN, CDR2 SVGIG (reference sequence). The J segment lost 8 bases and the V segment lost 0 bases, leaving 8 bases of the junction unmatched. The CDR3 loop spans 15 amino acids. CDR3 DNA: TGTGCCTGGAGTGTGGGGACAGGGGGTAGTTTGGGCTACACCTTC. This translates into CAWSVGTGGSLGYTF.

This chain uses TRBV4-1 with TRBJ1-5, with D unclear. Trimming took 1 base from V and 5 from J, leaving 6 bases between them. The germline gives CDR1 MGHRA, CDR2 YSYEKL. The CDR3 loop spans 13 amino acids. CDR3 DNA sequence: TGCGCCAGCAGCCAAGGGGGAGATCAGCCCCAGCATTTT. It translates to CASSQGGDQPQHF.

This rearrangement joins TRBV19 to TRBJ2-7; no clear D. Germline V gene lookup returns CDR1 LNHDA and CDR2 SQIVND (reference sequence). V was pared by 5 bases and J by 5 bases, with 13 bases between. This CDR3 has 13 residues. The CDR3 region has the DNA TGTGCCAGTAGTTGGAGCCTACCCGACGAGCAGTACTTC. Protein product: CASSWSLPDEQYF. The variable domain in full, completed from reference TRBV19 and TRBJ2-7, reads DGGITQSPKYLFRKEGQNVTLSCEQNLNHDAMYWYRQDPGQGLRLIYYSQIVNDFQKGDIAEGYSVSREKKESFPLTVTSAQKNPTAFYLCASSWSLPDEQYFGPGTRLTVT.

This sequence joins TRBV2 and TRBJ2-6; D unresolved. V shed 6 bases and J shed 1 base, with 10 bases lying between them. Looked up from germline, CDR1 is SNHLY and CDR2 is FYNNEI. The CDR3 sequence is 15 residues long. CDR3 sequence: CASRVEASGANVLTF. The CDR3 DNA follows: TGTGCCAGCAGGGTAGAGGCATCTGGGGCCAACGTCCTGACTTTC.

This chain joins TRBV28 and TRBJ2-7; no firm D call. The CDR3 is 11 amino acids. Trimming cost V 2 bases and J 3 bases, with 2 bases left between them. Germline CDR1 reads MDHEN; CDR2 reads SYDVKM. For the CDR3, the DNA is TGTGCCAGCAGTTTAAACTACGAGCAGTACTTC. Translated, it gives CASSLNYEQYF.

The chain uses TRBV9 and TRBJ1-5; 10 nucleotides agree with TRBD1. Germline CDR1 SGDLS, CDR2 YYNGEE. The J segment lost 7 bases and the V segment lost 4 bases, leaving 11 bases of the junction unmatched. This CDR3 has 16 residues. DNA of the CDR3: TGTGCCAGCAGCCGACCCGGGACAGGGGTTGGACAGCCCCAGCATTTT. The encoded protein is CASSRPGTGVGQPQHF.

The V and J genes are TRBV7-9 and TRBJ2-7, with TRBD2 as a possible D gene (6 bases). From germline, CDR1 is SEHNR and CDR2 FQNEAQ (reference sequence). CDR3 length: 15 residues. Between the trimmed V and J ends, which lost 3 bases and 1 base, there was a span of 13 bases. The CDR3 reads CASSLGRSGSYEQYF. The CDR3, as DNA: TGTGCCAGCAGCTTGGGGAGAAGCGGGTCCTACGAGCAGTACTTC. The variable domain in full, with the rest retrieved from reference TRBV7-9 and TRBJ2-7, is DTGVSQNPRHKITKRGQNVTFRCDPISEHNRLYWYRQTLGQGPEFLTYFQNEAQLEKSRLLSDRFSAERPKGSFSTLEIQRTEQGDSAMYLCASSLGRSGSYEQYFGPGTRLTVT.

This sequence joins TRBV19 and TRBJ2-5; no clear D gene. V lost 5 bases and J lost 5, with 21 bases in between. Per the germline V gene, CDR1 is LNHDA and CDR2 is SQIVND (reference sequence). This CDR3 spans 16 amino acids. The CDR3 coding sequence is TGTGCCAGTAGTCCCCTTTTGACGGCGATCGGGGAGACCCAGTACTTC. It codes for CASSPLLTAIGETQYF.

The chain recombines TRBV14 with TRBJ2-7; perhaps TRBD2 as D (6 bases). V was pared by 1 base and J by 4 bases, with 11 bases between. CDR1 is SGHDN, CDR2 FVKESK, per germline. The CDR3 has 14 residues. CDR3 loop: CASSQGAGRYEQYF. In DNA, the CDR3 is TGTGCCAGCAGCCAAGGGGCAGGGAGGTACGAGCAGTACTTC.

This clone was picked up one time. V is TRBV7-9 and J is TRBJ2-7; 7 bases fit TRBD2. The germline CDR1 and CDR2 sequences are SEHNR and FQNEAQ (reference sequence). The CDR3 is 15 residues long. The V and J ends lost 3 bases and 2 bases, in that order; junction bases with no gene match: 7. CDR3 residues: CASSLWREGTYEQYF. CDR3 bases: TGTGCCAGCAGCTTGTGGAGGGAGGGGACCTACGAGCAGTACTTC.

The chain has TRBV27 and TRBJ2-2; no reliable D call. Germline-derived CDR1 and CDR2 are MNHEY and SMNVEV (reference sequence). V lost 2 bases, J lost 1 base, and 8 bases lay in between. CDR3 length: 15 amino acids. As DNA, the CDR3 is TGTGCCAGCAGTTTACTTGCGGAGAACACCGGGGAGCTGTTTTTT. Protein product: CASSLLAENTGELFF.

V usage is TRBV11-2 and J usage is TRBJ2-3, with 7 bases lining up with TRBD1. Germline V gives CDR1 SGHAT, CDR2 FQNNGV. The CDR3 totals 16 residues. Unmatched junction bases numbered 13, after V lost 5 bases and J lost 5 bases. The DNA of the CDR3 is TGTGCCAGCAGCCTTATCCGGGACAGACCATTAGATACGCAGTATTTT. Amino acid sequence: CASSLIRDRPLDTQYF.

This chain links TRBV15 with TRBJ2-2; D is uncertain. Germline loops: CDR1 LNHNV, CDR2 YYDKDF (reference sequence). The CDR3 sequence is 13 residues long. The V and J ends lost 0 bases and 8 bases respectively, with 7 bases between them. This CDR3 is CATSRDLSGELFF. In nucleotides, the CDR3 is TGTGCCACCAGCAGAGATTTATCAGGGGAGCTGTTTTTT.

The chain couples TRBV2 to TRBJ1-1; 7 bases align to TRBD1. V lost 8 bases and J lost 0; bases outside the gene matches: 12. Germline CDR1 SNHLY, CDR2 FYNNEI. CDR3 length: 16 amino acids. CDR3: CASLIEPGQMNTEAFF. Written as DNA, the CDR3 is TGTGCCAGCCTGATTGAGCCGGGACAGATGAACACTGAAGCTTTCTTT. Combining the CDR3 with reference TRBV2 and TRBJ1-1 gives the whole variable domain EPEVTQTPSHQVTQMGQEVILRCVPISNHLYFYWYRQILGQKVEFLVSFYNNEISEKSEIFDDQFSVERPDGSNFTLKIRSTKLEDSAMYFCASLIEPGQMNTEAFFGQGTRLTVV.

By share, this clone counts as medium-sized (0.01 to 0.1%). V is TRBV5-6 and J is TRBJ1-2; TRBD1 might be the D (6 bases). The germline gives CDR1 SGHDT, CDR2 YYEEEE. Trimming took off 2 bases at V and 0 bases at J, with 11 bases between the two ends. There are 15 residues in the CDR3. The CDR3 spells CASSFPDSPNYGYTF. In DNA form, the CDR3 reads TGTGCCAGCAGCTTCCCGGACAGCCCTAACTATGGCTACACCTTC.

The CDR3 bases are TGCGCCAGCGGGGACCGACGGAAGAACACTGAAGCTTTCTTT. This codes for CASGDRRKNTEAFF. The chain combines TRBV10-2 with TRBJ1-1; D is possibly TRBD1 (5 bases). The V end lost 8 bases, the J end lost 1 base, and 14 bases lay between the germline ends. Germline V gene data show CDR1 as WSHSY and CDR2 as SAAADI. This CDR3 has 14 amino acids.